This T cell receptor (beta chain) derives from a study of blood T cell repertoires in COVID-19. Turning to the study itself: Samples came from the United States, Italy and Spain, spanning acute and convalescent COVID-19. Sources were T cells, B-cell-depleted T cells, or PBMCs; the material itself was cDNA or gDNA.

As originally analysed: How many nucleated cells were present was estimated from reference gene primer amplification. Libraries were prepared by immunoSEQ multiplex PCR; TCRdb keeps only in-frame clonotypes and omits some of them. V, J and clone size derive from that table, while D and trimming were established from the DNA sequence. The sample yields roughly 15,000 clones, around 83% seen once. This sequence originates from a man aged 45-60 years with active COVID-19. Sequencing was performed on peripheral blood.

This chain's CDR3 is CASSPYHREQPQHF. The CDR3 DNA sequence: TGTGCCAGCTCACCCTATCACAGGGAACAGCCCCAGCATTTT. V and J are TRBV18 and TRBJ1-5; weak D call: TRBD1 (6 bases). This CDR3 has 14 residues. With 3 bases removed from V and 7 bases from J, the gap between germline ends came to 13 bases. The germline gives CDR1 KGHSH, CDR2 LQKENI.